This TCR beta chain was observed in a study of CD8 T cells in Susac syndrome. Reverse transcription of about 0.5 to 1 ug RNA used random hexamers. Amplification of TCR beta CDR3 across 54 Vbeta and 13 Jbeta was performed with immunoSEQ multiplex PCR. TCRdb reanalysed the immunoSEQ multiplex PCR reads using MiXCR and keeps one entry per CDR3 protein. The sample yields fewer than 150,000 distinct CDR3 sequences, around 91% seen once. This CDR3 is built from 12 residues. The germline V gene has CDR1 SQVTM and CDR2 ANQGSEA. V was cut by 5 bases and J by 8 bases, with 12 bases left in between. The T cells that were sequenced for TCR beta were CD8+ and CD4+ cells from blood.

The sequencing input was CD8+ T cells from PBMCs. The V gene is TRBV29-1, the J gene TRBJ2-2, with a weak D call TRBD2 (7 bases). The source is a human donor with multiple sclerosis. The CDR3 loop is CSVRGAGGELFF. Here the CDR3 DNA reads TGCAGCGTTCGGGGGGCAGGAGGGGAGCTGTTTTTT.